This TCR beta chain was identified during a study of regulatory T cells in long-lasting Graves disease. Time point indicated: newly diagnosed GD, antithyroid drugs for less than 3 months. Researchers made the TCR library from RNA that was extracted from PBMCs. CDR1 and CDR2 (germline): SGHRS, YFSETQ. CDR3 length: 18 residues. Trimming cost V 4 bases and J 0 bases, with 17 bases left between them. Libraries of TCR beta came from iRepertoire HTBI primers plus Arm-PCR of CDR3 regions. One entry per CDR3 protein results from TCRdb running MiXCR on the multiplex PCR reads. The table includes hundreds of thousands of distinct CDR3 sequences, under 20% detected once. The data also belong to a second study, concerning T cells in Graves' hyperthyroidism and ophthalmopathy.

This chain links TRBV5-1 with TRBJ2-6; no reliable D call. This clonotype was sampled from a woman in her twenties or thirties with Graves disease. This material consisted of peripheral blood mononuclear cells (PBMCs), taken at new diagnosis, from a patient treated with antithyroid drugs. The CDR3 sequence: CASSLPDRNGSGANVLTF. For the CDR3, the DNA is TGCGCCAGCAGCCTACCAGACCGGAATGGCTCTGGGGCCAACGTCCTGACTTTC.